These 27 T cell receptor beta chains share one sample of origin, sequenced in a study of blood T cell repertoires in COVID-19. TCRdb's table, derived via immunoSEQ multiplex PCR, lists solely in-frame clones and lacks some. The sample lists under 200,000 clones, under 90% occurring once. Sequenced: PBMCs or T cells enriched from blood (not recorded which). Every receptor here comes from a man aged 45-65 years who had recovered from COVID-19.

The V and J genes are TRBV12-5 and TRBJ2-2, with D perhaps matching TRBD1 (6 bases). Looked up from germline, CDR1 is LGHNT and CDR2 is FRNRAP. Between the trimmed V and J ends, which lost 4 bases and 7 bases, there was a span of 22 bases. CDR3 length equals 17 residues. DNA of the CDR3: TGTGCTAGTGGTTCCAGAAGACAGGCCCTAGATGGCGGGGAGCTGTTTTTT. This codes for CASGSRRQALDGGELFF. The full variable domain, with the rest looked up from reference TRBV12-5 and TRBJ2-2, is DARVTQTPRHKVTEMGQEVTMRCQPILGHNTVFWYRQTMMQGLELLAYFRNRAPLDDSGMPKDRFSAEMPDATLATLKIQPSEPRDSAVYFCASGSRRQALDGGELFFGEGSRLTVL.

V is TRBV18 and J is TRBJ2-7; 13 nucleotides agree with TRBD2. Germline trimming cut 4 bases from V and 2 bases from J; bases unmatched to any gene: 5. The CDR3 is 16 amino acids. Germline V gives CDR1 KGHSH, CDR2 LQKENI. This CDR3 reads CASSLRLAGGTYEQYF. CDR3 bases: TGTGCCAGCTCACTCCGACTAGCGGGGGGCACCTACGAGCAGTACTTC.

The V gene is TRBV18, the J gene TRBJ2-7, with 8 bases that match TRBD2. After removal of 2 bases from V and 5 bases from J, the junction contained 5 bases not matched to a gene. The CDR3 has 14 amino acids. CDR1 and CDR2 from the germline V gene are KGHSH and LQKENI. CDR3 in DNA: TGTGCCAGCTCACCATCAAGCGGGGGCCACGAGCAGTACTTC. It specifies CASSPSSGGHEQYF. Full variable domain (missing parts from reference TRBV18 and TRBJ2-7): NAGVMQNPRHLVRRRGQEARLRCSPMKGHSHVYWYRQLPEEGLKFMVYLQKENIIDESGMPKERFSAEFPKEGPSILRIQQVVRGDSAAYFCASSPSSGGHEQYFGPGTRLTVT.

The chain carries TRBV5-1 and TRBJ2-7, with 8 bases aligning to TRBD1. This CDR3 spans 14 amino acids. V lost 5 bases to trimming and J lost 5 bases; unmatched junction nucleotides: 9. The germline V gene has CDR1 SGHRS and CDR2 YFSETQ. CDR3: CASSFLSGGDEQYF. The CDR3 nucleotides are TGCGCCAGCAGTTTCCTTTCAGGGGGCGACGAGCAGTACTTC.

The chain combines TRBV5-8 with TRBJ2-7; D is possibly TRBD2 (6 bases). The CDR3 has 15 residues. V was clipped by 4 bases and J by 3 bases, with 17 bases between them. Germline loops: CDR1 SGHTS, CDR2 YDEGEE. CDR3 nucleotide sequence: TGTGCCAGCAGCCTGGTGGGACGGGAGAACTACGAGCAGTACTTC. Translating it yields CASSLVGRENYEQYF.

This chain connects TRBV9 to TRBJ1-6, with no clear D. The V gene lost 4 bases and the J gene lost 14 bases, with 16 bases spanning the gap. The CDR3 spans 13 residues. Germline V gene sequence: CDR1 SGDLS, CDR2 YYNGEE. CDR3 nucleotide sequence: TGTGCCAGCAGCCAAGGGCCAGCGGGCACCCTCCACTTT. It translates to CASSQGPAGTLHF. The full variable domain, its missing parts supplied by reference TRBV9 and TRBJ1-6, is DSGVTQTPKHLITATGQRVTLRCSPRSGDLSVYWYQQSLDQGLQFLIQYYNGEERAKGNILERFSAQQFPDLHSELNLSSLELGDSALYFCASSQGPAGTLHFGNGTRLTVT.

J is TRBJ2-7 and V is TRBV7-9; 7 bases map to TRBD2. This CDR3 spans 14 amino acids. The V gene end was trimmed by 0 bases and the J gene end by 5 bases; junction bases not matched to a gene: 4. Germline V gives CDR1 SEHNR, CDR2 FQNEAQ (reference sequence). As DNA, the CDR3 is TGTGCCAGCAGCTTAGCGTCCGCGGGGGACGAGCAGTACTTC. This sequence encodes CASSLASAGDEQYF.

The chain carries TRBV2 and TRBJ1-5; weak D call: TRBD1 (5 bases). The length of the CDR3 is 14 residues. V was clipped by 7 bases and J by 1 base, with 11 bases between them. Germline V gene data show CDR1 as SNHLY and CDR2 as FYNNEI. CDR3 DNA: TGTGCCAGCATTAGGGACTTGAGCAATCAGCCCCAGCATTTT. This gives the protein CASIRDLSNQPQHF.

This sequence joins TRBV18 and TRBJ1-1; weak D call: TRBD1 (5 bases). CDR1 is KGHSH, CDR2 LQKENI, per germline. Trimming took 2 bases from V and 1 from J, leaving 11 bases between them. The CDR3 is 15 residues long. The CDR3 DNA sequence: TGTGCCAGCTCACCAAGTACTCAGGGGAACACTGAAGCTTTCTTT. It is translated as CASSPSTQGNTEAFF.

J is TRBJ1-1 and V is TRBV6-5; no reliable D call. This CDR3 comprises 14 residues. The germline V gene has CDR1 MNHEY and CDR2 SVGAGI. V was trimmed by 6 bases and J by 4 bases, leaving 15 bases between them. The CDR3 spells CASRDASSGTEAFF. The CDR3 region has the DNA TGTGCCAGCAGGGATGCGAGCTCGGGCACTGAAGCTTTCTTT.

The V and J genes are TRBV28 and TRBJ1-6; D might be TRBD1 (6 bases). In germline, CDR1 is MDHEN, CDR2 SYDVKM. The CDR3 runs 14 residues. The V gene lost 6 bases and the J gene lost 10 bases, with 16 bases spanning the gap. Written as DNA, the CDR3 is TGTGCCAGCAGCCCGAAGGGGGGGTGGTCACCCCTCCACTTT. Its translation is CASSPKGGWSPLHF.

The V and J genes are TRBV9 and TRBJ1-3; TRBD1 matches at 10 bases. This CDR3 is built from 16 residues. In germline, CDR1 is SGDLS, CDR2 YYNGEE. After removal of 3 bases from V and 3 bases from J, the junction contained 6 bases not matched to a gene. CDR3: CASSAGTGASGNTIYF. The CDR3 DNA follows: TGTGCCAGCAGCGCCGGGACAGGGGCAAGTGGAAACACCATATATTTT.

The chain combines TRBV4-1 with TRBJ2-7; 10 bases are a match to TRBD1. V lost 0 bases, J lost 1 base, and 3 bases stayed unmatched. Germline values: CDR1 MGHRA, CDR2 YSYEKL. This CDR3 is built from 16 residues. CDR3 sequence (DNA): TGCGCCAGCAGCCAAGATCGGGACAGGGGTTCCTACGAGCAGTACTTC. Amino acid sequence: CASSQDRDRGSYEQYF.

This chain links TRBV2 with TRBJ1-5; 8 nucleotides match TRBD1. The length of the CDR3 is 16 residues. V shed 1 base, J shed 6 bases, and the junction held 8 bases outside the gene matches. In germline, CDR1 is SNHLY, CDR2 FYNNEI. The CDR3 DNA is TGTGCCAGCAGTGAAGGCATCCGGACAGGGACTCAGCCCCAGCATTTT. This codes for CASSEGIRTGTQPQHF. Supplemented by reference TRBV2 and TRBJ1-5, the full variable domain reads EPEVTQTPSHQVTQMGQEVILRCVPISNHLYFYWYRQILGQKVEFLVSFYNNEISEKSEIFDDQFSVERPDGSNFTLKIRSTKLEDSAMYFCASSEGIRTGTQPQHFGDGTRLSIL.

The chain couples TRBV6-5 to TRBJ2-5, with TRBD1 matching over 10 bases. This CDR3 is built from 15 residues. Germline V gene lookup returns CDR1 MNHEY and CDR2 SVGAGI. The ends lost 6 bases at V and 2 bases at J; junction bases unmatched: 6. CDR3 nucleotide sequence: TGTGCCAGCAGCTCTCGGGACAGGGGACAAGAGACCCAGTACTTC. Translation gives CASSSRDRGQETQYF.

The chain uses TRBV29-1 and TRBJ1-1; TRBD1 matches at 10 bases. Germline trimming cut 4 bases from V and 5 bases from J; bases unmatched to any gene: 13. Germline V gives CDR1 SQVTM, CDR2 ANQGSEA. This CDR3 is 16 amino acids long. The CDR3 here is CSVVPGTGARRTEAFF. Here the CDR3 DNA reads TGCAGCGTTGTACCAGGGACAGGGGCGCGGAGGACTGAAGCTTTCTTT.

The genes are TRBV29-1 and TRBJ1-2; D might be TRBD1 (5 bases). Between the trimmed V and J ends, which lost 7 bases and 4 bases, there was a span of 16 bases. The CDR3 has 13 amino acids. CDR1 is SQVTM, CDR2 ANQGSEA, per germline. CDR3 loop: CSGAGGIGYGYTF. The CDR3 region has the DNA TGCAGCGGAGCCGGGGGGATTGGCTATGGCTACACCTTC.

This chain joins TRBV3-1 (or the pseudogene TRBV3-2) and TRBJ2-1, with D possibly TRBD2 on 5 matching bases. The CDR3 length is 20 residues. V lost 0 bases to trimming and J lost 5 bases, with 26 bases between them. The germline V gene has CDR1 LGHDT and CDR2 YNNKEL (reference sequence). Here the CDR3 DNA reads TGTGCCAGCAGCCAAGATATCCCCCCTATCGGGAACCCTGAAAACAATGAGCAGTTCTTC. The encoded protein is CASSQDIPPIGNPENNEQFF.

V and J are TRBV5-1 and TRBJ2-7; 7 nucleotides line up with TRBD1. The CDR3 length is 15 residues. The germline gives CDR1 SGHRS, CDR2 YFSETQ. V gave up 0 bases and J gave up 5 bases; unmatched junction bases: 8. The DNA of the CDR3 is TGCGCCAGCAGCTTGGAGGGGGCGAGGGTACACGAGCAGTACTTC. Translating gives CASSLEGARVHEQYF. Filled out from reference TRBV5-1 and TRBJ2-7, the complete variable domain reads KAGVTQTPRYLIKTRGQQVTLSCSPISGHRSVSWYQQTPGQGLQFLFEYFSETQRNKGNFPGRFSGRQFSNSRSEMNVSTLELGDSALYLCASSLEGARVHEQYFGPGTRLTVT.

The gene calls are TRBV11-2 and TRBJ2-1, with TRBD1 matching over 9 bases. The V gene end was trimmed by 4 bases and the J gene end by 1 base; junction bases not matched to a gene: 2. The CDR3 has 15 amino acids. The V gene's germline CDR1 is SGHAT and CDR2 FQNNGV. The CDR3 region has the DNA TGTGCCAGCAGCTATGACAGGGGGTCCTACAATGAGCAGTTCTTC. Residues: CASSYDRGSYNEQFF.

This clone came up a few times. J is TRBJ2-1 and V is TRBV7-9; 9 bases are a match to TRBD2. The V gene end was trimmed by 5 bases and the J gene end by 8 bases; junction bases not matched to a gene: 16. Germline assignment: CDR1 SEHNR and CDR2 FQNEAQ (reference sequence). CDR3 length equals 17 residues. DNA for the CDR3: TGTGCCAGCAGCATACAGCGGGGGGCCACCGGTCGCCATGAGCAGTTCTTC. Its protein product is CASSIQRGATGRHEQFF.

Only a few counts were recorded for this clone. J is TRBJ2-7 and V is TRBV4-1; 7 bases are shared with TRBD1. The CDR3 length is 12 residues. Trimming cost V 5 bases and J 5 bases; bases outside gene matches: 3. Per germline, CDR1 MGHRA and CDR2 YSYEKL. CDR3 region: CASSEQGNEQYF. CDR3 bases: TGCGCCAGCAGCGAACAGGGGAACGAGCAGTACTTC.

The CDR3 protein is CASKGVPGHSNQPQHF. CDR3 coding DNA: TGCGCCAGCAAAGGAGTCCCGGGTCATAGCAATCAGCCCCAGCATTTT. V is TRBV23-1 and J is TRBJ1-5; D remains ambiguous. TRBV23-1 is given ORF status, its function remaining uncertain. The CDR3 has 16 amino acids. Trimming took 7 bases from V and 0 from J, leaving 16 bases between them.

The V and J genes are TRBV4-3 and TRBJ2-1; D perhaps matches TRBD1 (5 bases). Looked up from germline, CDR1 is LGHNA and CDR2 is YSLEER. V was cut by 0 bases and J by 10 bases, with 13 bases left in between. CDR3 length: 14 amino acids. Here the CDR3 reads CASSQEKGWREQFF. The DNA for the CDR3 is TGCGCCAGCAGCCAAGAAAAGGGGTGGAGAGAGCAGTTCTTC.

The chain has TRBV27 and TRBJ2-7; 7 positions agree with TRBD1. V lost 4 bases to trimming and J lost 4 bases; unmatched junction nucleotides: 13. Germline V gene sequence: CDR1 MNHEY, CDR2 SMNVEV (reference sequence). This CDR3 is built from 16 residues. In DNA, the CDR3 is TGTGCCAGCAGTTACAGGGGACCAACACGATTTTACGAGCAGTACTTC. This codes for CASSYRGPTRFYEQYF.

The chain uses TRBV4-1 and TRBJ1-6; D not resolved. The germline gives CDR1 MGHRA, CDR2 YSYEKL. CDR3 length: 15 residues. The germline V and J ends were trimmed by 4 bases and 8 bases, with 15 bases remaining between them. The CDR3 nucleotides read TGCGCCAGCAGCCTCACCGGACGGGGAGATTCACCCCTCCACTTT. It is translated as CASSLTGRGDSPLHF.

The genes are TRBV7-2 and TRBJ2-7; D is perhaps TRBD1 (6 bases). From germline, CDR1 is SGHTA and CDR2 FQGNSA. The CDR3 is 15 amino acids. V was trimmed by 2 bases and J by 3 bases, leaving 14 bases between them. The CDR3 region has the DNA TGTGCCAGCAGCTTATCTCAGGGGTACTACTACGAGCAGTACTTC. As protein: CASSLSQGYYYEQYF.